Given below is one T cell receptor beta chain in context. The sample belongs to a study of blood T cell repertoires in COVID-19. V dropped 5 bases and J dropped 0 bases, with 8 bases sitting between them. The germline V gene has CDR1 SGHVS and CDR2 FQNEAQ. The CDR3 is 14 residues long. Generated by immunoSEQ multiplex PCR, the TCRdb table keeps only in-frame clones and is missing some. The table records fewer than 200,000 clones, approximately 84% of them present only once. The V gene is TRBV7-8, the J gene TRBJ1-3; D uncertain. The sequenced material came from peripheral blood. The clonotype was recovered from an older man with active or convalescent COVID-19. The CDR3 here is CASSPNNSGNTIYF. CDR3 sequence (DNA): TGTGCCAGCAGCCCAAACAACTCTGGAAACACCATATATTTT.